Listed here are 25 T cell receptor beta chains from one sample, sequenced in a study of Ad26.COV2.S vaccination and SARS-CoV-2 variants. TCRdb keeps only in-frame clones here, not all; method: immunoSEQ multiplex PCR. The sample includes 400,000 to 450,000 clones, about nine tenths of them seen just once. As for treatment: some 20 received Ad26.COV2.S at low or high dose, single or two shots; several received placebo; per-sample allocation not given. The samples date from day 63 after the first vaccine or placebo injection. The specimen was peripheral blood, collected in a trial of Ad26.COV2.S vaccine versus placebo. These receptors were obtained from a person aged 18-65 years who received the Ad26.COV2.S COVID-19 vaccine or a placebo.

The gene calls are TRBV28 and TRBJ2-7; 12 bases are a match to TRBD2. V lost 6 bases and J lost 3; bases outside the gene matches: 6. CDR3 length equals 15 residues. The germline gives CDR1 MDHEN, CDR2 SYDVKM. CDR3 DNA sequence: TGTGCCAGCAGACCCGGACTAGCGGGGTTCTACGAGCAGTACTTC. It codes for CASRPGLAGFYEQYF.

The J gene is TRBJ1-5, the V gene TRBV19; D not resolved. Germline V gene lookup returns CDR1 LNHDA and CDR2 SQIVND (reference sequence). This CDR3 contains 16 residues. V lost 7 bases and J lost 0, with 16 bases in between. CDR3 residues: CASTITAGNSNQPQHF. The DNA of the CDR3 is TGTGCCAGTACGATCACGGCAGGCAATAGCAATCAGCCCCAGCATTTT.

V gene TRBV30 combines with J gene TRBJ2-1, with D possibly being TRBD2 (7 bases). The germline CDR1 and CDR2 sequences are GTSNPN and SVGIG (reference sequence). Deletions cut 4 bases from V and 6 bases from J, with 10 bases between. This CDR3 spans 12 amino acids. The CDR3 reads CAWKGEGNEQFF. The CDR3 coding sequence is TGTGCCTGGAAGGGGGAGGGCAATGAGCAGTTCTTC.

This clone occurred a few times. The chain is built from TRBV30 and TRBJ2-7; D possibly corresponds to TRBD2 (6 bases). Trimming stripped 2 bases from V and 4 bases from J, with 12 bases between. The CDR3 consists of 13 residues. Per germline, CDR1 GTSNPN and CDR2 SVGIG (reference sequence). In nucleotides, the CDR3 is TGTGCCTGGAGTCTCAAGGGAGGATACGAGCAGTACTTC. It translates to CAWSLKGGYEQYF.

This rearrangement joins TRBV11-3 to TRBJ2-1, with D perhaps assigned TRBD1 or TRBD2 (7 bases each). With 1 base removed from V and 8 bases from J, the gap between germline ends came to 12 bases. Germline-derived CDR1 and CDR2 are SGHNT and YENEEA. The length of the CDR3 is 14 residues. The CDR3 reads CASSLGRGRDEQFF. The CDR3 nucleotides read TGTGCCAGCAGCTTAGGCAGGGGGAGGGATGAGCAGTTCTTC.

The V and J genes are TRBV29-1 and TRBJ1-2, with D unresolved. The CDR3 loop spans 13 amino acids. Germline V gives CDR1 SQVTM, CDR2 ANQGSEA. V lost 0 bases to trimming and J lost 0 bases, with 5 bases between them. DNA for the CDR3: TGCAGCGTTGAAGATGGAGCTAACTATGGCTACACCTTC. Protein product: CSVEDGANYGYTF.

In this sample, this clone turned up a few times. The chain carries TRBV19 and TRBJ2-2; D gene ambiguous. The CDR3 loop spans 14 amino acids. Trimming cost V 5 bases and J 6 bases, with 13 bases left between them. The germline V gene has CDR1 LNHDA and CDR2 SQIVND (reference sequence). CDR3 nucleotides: TGTGCCAGTAGTGAGCAACAGAGAGCCGGGGAGCTGTTTTTT. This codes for CASSEQQRAGELFF.

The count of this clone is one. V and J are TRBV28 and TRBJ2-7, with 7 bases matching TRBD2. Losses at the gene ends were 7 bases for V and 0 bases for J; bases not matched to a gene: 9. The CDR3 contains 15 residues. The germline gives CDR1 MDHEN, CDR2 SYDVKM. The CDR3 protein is CASTTSGISSYEQYF. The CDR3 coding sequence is TGTGCCAGCACCACAAGCGGGATAAGCTCCTACGAGCAGTACTTC.

The CDR3 loop reads CASSSPAGESTDTQYF. In DNA, the CDR3 is TGTGCCAGCAGCTCCCCAGCGGGAGAAAGCACAGATACGCAGTATTTT. The chain carries TRBV7-9 and TRBJ2-3; TRBD2 aligns across 8 bases. V trimming: 4 bases; J trimming: 0 bases; junction bases outside the gene matches: 6. CDR1 SEHNR and CDR2 FQNEAQ come from the germline V gene (reference sequence). CDR3 length equals 16 residues.

For the CDR3, the DNA is TGTGCCATCAGTACCGGGACAGGGGAAACCGGGGAGCTGTTTTTT. As protein: CAISTGTGETGELFF. J is TRBJ2-2 and V is TRBV10-3, with 10 bases fitting TRBD1. Germline lookup yields CDR1 ENHRY and CDR2 SYGVKD. This CDR3 is 15 amino acids long. The ends lost 5 bases at V and 5 bases at J; junction bases unmatched: 5.

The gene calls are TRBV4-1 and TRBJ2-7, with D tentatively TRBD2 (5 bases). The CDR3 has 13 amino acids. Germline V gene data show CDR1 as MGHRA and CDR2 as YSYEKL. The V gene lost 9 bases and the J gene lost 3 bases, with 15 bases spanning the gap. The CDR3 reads CASSASGFYEQYF. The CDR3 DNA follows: TGCGCCAGTTCCGCGAGCGGATTCTACGAGCAGTACTTC.

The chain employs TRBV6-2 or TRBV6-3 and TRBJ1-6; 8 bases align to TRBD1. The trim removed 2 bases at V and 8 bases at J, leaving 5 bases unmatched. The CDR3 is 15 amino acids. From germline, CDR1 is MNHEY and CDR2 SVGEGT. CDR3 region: CASSYVRGLHSPLHF. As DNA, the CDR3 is TGTGCCAGCAGTTACGTCAGGGGGCTTCATTCACCCCTCCACTTT.

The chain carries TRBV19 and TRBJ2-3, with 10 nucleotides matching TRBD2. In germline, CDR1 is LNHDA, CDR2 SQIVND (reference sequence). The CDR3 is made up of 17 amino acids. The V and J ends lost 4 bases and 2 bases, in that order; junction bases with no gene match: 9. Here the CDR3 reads CASSRGRLAGATDTQYF. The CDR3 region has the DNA TGTGCCAGTAGTAGGGGTCGCCTAGCGGGAGCCACAGATACGCAGTATTTT.

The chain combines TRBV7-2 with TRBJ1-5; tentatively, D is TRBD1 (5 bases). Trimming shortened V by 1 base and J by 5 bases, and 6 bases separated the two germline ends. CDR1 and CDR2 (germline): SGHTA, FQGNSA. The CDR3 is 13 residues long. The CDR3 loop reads CASSLDRYQPQHF. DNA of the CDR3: TGTGCCAGCAGCTTAGACAGGTATCAGCCCCAGCATTTT.

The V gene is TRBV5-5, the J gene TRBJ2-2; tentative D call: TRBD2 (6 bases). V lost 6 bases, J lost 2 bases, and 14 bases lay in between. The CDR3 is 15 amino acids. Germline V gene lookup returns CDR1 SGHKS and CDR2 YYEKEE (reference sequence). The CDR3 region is CASTAYGGNTGELFF. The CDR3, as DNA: TGTGCCAGCACAGCCTACGGGGGAAACACCGGGGAGCTGTTTTTT.

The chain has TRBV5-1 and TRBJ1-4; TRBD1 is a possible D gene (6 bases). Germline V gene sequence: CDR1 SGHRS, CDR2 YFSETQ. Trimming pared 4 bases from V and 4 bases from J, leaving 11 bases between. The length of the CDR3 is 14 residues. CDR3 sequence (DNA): TGCGCCAGCAGCGAGGGGACACGTAATGAAAAACTGTTTTTT. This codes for CASSEGTRNEKLFF.

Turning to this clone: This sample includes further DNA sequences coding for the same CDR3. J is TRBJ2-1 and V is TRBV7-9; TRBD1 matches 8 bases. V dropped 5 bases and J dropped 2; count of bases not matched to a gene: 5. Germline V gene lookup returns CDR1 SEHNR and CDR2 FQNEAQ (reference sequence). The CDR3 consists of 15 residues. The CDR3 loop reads CASSLGQGPYNEQFF. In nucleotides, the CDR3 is TGTGCCAGCAGCCTCGGACAGGGACCCTACAATGAGCAGTTCTTC. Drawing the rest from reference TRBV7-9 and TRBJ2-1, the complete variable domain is DTGVSQNPRHKITKRGQNVTFRCDPISEHNRLYWYRQTLGQGPEFLTYFQNEAQLEKSRLLSDRFSAERPKGSFSTLEIQRTEQGDSAMYLCASSLGQGPYNEQFFGPGTRLTVL.

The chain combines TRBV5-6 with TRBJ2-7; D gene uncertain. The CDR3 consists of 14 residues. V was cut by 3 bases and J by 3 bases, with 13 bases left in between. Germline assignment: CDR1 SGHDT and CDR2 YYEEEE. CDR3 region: CASSSLKTGYEQYF. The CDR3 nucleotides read TGTGCCAGCAGCTCACTTAAAACGGGCTACGAGCAGTACTTC.

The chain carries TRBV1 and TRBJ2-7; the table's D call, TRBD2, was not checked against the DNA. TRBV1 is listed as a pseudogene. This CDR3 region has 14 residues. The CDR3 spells CTSSQPQSGYEQYF. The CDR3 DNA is TGCACCAGCAGCCAACCACAATCGGGCTACGAGCAGTACTTC.

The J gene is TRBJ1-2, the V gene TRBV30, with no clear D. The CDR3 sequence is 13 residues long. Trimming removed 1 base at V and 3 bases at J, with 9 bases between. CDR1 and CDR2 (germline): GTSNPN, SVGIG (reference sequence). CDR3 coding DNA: TGTGCCTGGAGTGAACACCTCTACTATGGCTACACCTTC. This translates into CAWSEHLYYGYTF.

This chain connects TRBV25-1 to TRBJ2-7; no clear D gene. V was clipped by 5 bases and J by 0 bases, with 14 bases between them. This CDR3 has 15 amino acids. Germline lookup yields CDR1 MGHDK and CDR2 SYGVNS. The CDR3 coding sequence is TGTGCCAGCAGTAGTGACCGCTTGAGCTCCTACGAGCAGTACTTC. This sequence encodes CASSSDRLSSYEQYF.

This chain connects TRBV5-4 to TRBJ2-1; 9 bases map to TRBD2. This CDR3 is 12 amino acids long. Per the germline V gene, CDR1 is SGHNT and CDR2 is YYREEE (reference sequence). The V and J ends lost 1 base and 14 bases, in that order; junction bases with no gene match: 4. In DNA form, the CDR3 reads TGTGCCAGCAGCTTGTCATCTAGCGGGGAGTTCTTC. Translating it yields CASSLSSSGEFF.

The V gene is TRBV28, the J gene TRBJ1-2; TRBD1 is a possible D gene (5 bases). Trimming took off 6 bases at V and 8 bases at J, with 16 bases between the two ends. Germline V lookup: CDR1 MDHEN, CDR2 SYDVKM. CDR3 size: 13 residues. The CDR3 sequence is CASSLVPGRGYTF. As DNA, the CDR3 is TGTGCCAGCAGCCTCGTACCAGGGAGGGGCTACACCTTC.

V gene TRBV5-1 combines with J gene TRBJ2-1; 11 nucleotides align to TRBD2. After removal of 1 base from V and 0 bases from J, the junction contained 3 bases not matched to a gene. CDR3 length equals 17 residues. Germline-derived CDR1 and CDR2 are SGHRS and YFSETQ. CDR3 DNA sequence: TGCGCCAGCAGCTTGACTAGCGGGAGCAGCTCCTACAATGAGCAGTTCTTC. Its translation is CASSLTSGSSSYNEQFF. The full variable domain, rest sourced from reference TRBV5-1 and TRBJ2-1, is KAGVTQTPRYLIKTRGQQVTLSCSPISGHRSVSWYQQTPGQGLQFLFEYFSETQRNKGNFPGRFSGRQFSNSRSEMNVSTLELGDSALYLCASSLTSGSSSYNEQFFGPGTRLTVL.

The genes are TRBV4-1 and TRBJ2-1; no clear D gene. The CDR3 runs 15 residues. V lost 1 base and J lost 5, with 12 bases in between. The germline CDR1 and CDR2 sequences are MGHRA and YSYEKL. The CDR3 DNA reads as TGCGCCAGCAGCCAAGTGACACAAACCAACAATGAGCAGTTCTTC. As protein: CASSQVTQTNNEQFF.